These T cell receptor beta chains were read from a single sample in a study of T-cell memory formation after mild COVID-19. TCRdb re-derived calls from the 5' RACE reads in MiXCR, one entry per CDR3 protein. The data contain around 200,000 distinct CDR3 sequences, about 20% of them seen just once; the ten biggest clones take up roughly 24%. The sequenced sample was PBMCs or a T cell subset sorted from them (not recorded which). The receptors come from an adult woman who had mild COVID-19 (a few samples of this study predate the infection). Cell type and time point are not known. Both conserved end residues are part of each CDR3. The order of the fields is CDR3 protein, V gene, D gene, CDR3 length, J gene. A D gene is named only where the DNA matches it firmly.

CASSLIQNYGYTF	TRBV7-2	.	13	TRBJ1-2
CASSYPATTGELFF	TRBV7-9	.	14	TRBJ2-2
CASSPGPALSVRAEQFF	TRBV5-1	.	17	TRBJ2-1
CASSSRQGTQETQYF	TRBV7-9	TRBD1	15	TRBJ2-5
CASSFQGGDEQFF	TRBV12-3/TRBV12-4	.	13	TRBJ2-1
CAWSVELFDEQFF	TRBV30	.	13	TRBJ2-1
CASSHRDTPYEQYF	TRBV12-3/TRBV12-4	.	14	TRBJ2-7
CSATPGQSDEQYF	TRBV20-1	TRBD1	13	TRBJ2-7
CASSAGGRDQETQYF	TRBV9	TRBD2	15	TRBJ2-5
CASSEGHPYEQYF	TRBV5-6	.	13	TRBJ2-7
CASSLTPTSNYGYTF	TRBV7-6	.	15	TRBJ1-2
CASSPEQGGPYEQYF	TRBV9	.	15	TRBJ2-7
CASSFDRDRTTEAFF	TRBV5-1	TRBD1	15	TRBJ1-1
CATSDRVTLNTEAFF	TRBV15	TRBD1	15	TRBJ1-1
CSVGDLFEQFF	TRBV29-1	.	11	TRBJ2-1
CASSLLGLSSLEQYF	TRBV27	.	15	TRBJ2-7
CASSLERSTFYEQYF	TRBV7-9	.	15	TRBJ2-7
CASSVGQGAGNTIYF	TRBV5-1	TRBD1	15	TRBJ1-3
CASSLELRGGFRDTQYF	TRBV12-3/TRBV12-4	.	17	TRBJ2-3
CASSAGLRPEQFF	TRBV6-5	.	13	TRBJ2-1
CAGGQGALNEQFF	TRBV6-6	TRBD1	13	TRBJ2-1
CASSLDGVEAFF	TRBV11-3	.	12	TRBJ1-1
CASSPIPGAGTYEQYF	TRBV14	.	16	TRBJ2-7
CASSPSADGSYEQYF	TRBV6-2/TRBV6-3	.	15	TRBJ2-7
CASSLAGGASGELFF	TRBV5-4	TRBD2	15	TRBJ2-2
CAISEPRTSQSYEQYF	TRBV10-3	.	16	TRBJ2-7
CSARDIGSGEKLFF	TRBV20-1	.	14	TRBJ1-4
CASSLGDGTEQYF	TRBV7-7	.	13	TRBJ2-7
CASSEGTVSTDTQYF	TRBV2	.	15	TRBJ2-3
CASSLTGLDTEAFF	TRBV14	TRBD1	14	TRBJ1-1
CASSGTEINEKLFF	TRBV6-2/TRBV6-3	.	14	TRBJ1-4
CASSRESTGNYGYTF	TRBV14	.	15	TRBJ1-2
CASSYQGQGVLGYTF	TRBV6-5	TRBD1	15	TRBJ1-2
CASSLRLEGPRGTQYF	TRBV7-9	.	16	TRBJ2-5
CASSSRRNERTYNEQFF	TRBV7-9	.	17	TRBJ2-1
CASSSWVAANTGELFF	TRBV9	.	16	TRBJ2-2